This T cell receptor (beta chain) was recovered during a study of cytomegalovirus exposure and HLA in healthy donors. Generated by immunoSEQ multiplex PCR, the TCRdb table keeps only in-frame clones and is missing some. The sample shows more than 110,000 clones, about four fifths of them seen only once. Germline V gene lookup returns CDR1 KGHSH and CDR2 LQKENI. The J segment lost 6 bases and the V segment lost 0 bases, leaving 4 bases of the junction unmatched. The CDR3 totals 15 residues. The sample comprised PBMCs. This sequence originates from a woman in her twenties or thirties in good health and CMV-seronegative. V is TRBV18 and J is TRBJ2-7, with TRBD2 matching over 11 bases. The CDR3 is CASSPPSGGAGEQYF. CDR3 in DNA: TGTGCCAGCTCACCACCTAGCGGGGGGGCGGGCGAGCAGTACTTC.